Below, 2 T cell receptor beta chains from the same sample are listed, as sequenced in a study of identical twins. One entry per CDR3 protein results from TCRdb running MiXCR on the 5' RACE reads. This table has 350,000 to 400,000 distinct CDR3 sequences, 8.5% to 10% appearing once. Specimen: naive T cells sorted from blood. These receptors came from a woman aged 45 to 65 in good health.

The sample holds many counts of this clonotype. The chain employs TRBV29-1 and TRBJ2-1; 9 positions agree with TRBD2. There are 14 residues in the CDR3. The germline gives CDR1 SQVTM, CDR2 ANQGSEA. J lost 6 bases, V lost 5 bases, and 8 bases had no gene match. The CDR3 sequence: CSVWGSGSGNEQFF. CDR3 nucleotide sequence: TGCAGCGTTTGGGGTAGCGGGAGTGGCAATGAGCAGTTCTTC.

This clonotype was counted only a few times. The chain couples TRBV11-2 to TRBJ2-1; the D call may be TRBD1 or TRBD2 (5 bases each). This CDR3 is 16 amino acids long. Trimming stripped 4 bases from V and 2 bases from J, with 15 bases between. CDR1 SGHAT and CDR2 FQNNGV come from the germline V gene. The CDR3 DNA is TGTGCCAGCAGCTCCACGGGGACCGACGCCTACAATGAGCAGTTCTTC. This translates into CASSSTGTDAYNEQFF.